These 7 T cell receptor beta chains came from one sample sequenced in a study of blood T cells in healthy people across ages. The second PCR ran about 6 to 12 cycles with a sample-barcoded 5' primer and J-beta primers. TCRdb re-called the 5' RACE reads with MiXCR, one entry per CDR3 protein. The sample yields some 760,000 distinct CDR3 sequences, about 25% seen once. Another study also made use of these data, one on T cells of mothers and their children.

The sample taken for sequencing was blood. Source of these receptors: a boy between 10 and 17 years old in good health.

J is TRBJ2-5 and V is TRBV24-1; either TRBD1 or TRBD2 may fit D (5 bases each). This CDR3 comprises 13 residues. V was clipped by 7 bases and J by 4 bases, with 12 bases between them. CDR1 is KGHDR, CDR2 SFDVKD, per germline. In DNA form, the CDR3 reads TGTGCCACCAGAGGGGCGGGTGGAGAGACCCAGTACTTC. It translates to CATRGAGGETQYF.

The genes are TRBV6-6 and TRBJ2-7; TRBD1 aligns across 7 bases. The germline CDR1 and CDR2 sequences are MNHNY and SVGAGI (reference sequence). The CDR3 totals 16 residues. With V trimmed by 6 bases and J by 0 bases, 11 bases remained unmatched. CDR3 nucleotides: TGTGCCAGCAGCCGCCCAGGGGACAGCCCCTCCTACGAGCAGTACTTC. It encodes CASSRPGDSPSYEQYF.

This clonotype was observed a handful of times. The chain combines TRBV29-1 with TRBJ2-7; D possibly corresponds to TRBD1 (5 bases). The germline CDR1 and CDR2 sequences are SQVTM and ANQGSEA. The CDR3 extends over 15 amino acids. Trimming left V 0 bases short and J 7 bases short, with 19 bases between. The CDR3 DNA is TGCAGCGTTGAAGATTATGCGCTGGACAAGACGGAGCAGTACTTC. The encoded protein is CSVEDYALDKTEQYF.

CDR3 protein: CSAPRSSGRGETQYF. CDR3 DNA sequence: TGCAGTGCTCCCCGCTCCAGCGGGAGGGGTGAGACCCAGTACTTC. The chain is built from TRBV20-1 and TRBJ2-5, with 10 bases aligning to TRBD2. V lost 5 bases, J lost 5 bases, and 11 bases stayed unmatched. CDR3 length equals 15 residues. Germline V gene data show CDR1 as DFQATT and CDR2 as SNEGSKA (reference sequence).

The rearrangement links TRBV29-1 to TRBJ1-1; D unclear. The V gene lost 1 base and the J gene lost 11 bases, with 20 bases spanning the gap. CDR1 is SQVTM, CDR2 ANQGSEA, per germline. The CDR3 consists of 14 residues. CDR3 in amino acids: CSVEAMLGYPGAFF. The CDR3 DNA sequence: TGCAGCGTTGAAGCAATGCTGGGCTACCCGGGGGCTTTCTTT.

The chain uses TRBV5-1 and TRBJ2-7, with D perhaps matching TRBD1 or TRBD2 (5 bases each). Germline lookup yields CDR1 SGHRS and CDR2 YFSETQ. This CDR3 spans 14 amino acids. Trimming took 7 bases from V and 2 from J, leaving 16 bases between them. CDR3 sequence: CASRKRDPTYEQYF. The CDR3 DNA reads TGCGCCAGCCGAAAACGGGACCCGACCTACGAGCAGTACTTC.

CDR3 sequence reads: CASSNRDTQYF. The CDR3 region has the DNA TGTGCCAGCAGTAACCGGGACACCCAGTACTTC. This sequence joins TRBV12-3 or TRBV12-4 and TRBJ2-5; D assignment may be TRBD1 or TRBD2 (5 bases each). V was trimmed by 5 bases and J by 8 bases, leaving 9 bases between them. This CDR3 spans 11 amino acids.